Shown below are 5 T cell receptor beta chains from a single sample sequenced in a study of T cells in Graves' hyperthyroidism and ophthalmopathy. Researchers took RNA transcripts and amplified the TCR beta CDR3 regions from them. TCR CDR3 underwent first-round RT-PCR with the HTBI primer set. From the multiplex PCR reads, TCRdb called clonotypes with MiXCR, one entry per CDR3 protein. The table shows about 640,000 distinct CDR3 sequences, with roughly 46% occurring only once. Material: peripheral blood or thyroid tissue (not recorded which). These receptor sequences come from an adult man with Graves' disease, either hyperthyroidism or ophthalmopathy (not recorded which).

CDR3 DNA: TGTGCCATCAGTGCGACACAGGGGGGAGGGAATCAGCCCCAGCATTTT. Protein product: CAISATQGGGNQPQHF. The chain links TRBV10-3 to TRBJ1-5; 8 positions match TRBD1. The J segment lost 4 bases and the V segment lost 4 bases, leaving 9 bases of the junction unmatched. The CDR3 loop spans 16 amino acids. Germline CDR1 reads ENHRY; CDR2 reads SYGVKD.

The sample holds many counts of this clonotype. The V and J genes are TRBV7-8 and TRBJ2-5, with TRBD2 matching 12 bases. The CDR3 totals 16 residues. V lost 4 bases, J lost 1 base, and 4 bases stayed unmatched. Per germline, CDR1 SGHVS and CDR2 FQNEAQ. CDR3 DNA: TGTGCCAGCAGCTCCGAGACTAGCGGGGGCCAAGAGACCCAGTACTTC. This codes for CASSSETSGGQETQYF.

V and J are TRBV7-9 and TRBJ1-3; D is ambiguous. Germline CDR1 and CDR2: SEHNR and FQNEAQ (reference sequence). Trimming took off 5 bases at V and 1 base at J, with 18 bases between the two ends. The CDR3 runs to 17 residues. CDR3 residues: CASSQEWSASSGNTIYF. CDR3 nucleotides: TGTGCCAGCAGCCAAGAGTGGTCCGCGTCGTCTGGAAACACCATATATTTT.

V is TRBV5-5 and J is TRBJ1-1, with D tentatively TRBD1 (6 bases). Germline CDR1 is SGHKS and CDR2 is YYEKEE (reference sequence). V was cut by 0 bases and J by 1 base, with 19 bases left in between. CDR3 length: 18 amino acids. The CDR3 protein is CASSLAPRVSRGNTEAFF. The CDR3 DNA reads as TGTGCCAGCAGCTTGGCTCCTAGGGTTAGCAGGGGGAACACTGAAGCTTTCTTT.

This clonotype was seen once. The gene calls are TRBV7-9 and TRBJ1-2, with no clear D. The CDR3 is made up of 12 amino acids. The V end lost 5 bases, the J end lost 9 bases, and 13 bases lay between the germline ends. Germline CDR1 reads SEHNR; CDR2 reads FQNEAQ (reference sequence). The CDR3 spells CASSPPGFSYTF. The CDR3 region has the DNA TGTGCCAGCAGCCCCCCGGGTTTTAGCTACACCTTC.